This T cell receptor (beta chain) was sequenced in a study of monozygotic twins with inflammatory bowel disease. The CDR3 covers 16 residues. With regard to this clonotype: What it binds is unknown.

Points from the study as a whole: Telling different T cell subtypes apart from each other was not possible.

Nested PCRs (about 17 and 10 cycles, two total) were applied to TCRalpha and TCRbeta cDNA. TCRdb re-called the 5' RACE reads and gives one entry per CDR3 protein, without DNA. In total, the table holds 300,000 to 400,000 distinct CDR3 sequences. This rearrangement joins TRBV12-3 or TRBV12-4 to TRBJ1-2; with no DNA, the TCRdb D assignment of TRBD1 cannot be verified. Material: blood. The sequence was collected from a human donor with ulcerative colitis or Crohn's disease, or a healthy co-twin of an affected twin (not recorded which). Here the CDR3 reads CASSYSSGTTFYGYTF.